The source of this TCR beta chain is a study of blood T cell repertoires in COVID-19. At the level of the study: The origin of the acute and convalescent COVID-19 samples was the United States, Italy and Spain. T cells, B-cell-depleted T cells, or PBMCs provided the cDNA or gDNA that served as material.

Seattle's cohort entered during active infection and was followed longitudinally. Study processing details: Researchers report that nucleated cell counts were estimated from reference gene primer amplification. Clones were read by immunoSEQ multiplex PCR, and TCRdb kept only the in-frame ones, dropping some. V and J calls and clone size are as listed in that table; D and trimming were resolved from the DNA. The sample carries roughly 180,000 clones, about four fifths recorded once. V was cut by 3 bases and J by 4 bases, with 12 bases left in between. The CDR3 length is 14 residues. Germline loops: CDR1 SNHLY, CDR2 FYNNEI.

Sample: peripheral blood. The genes are TRBV2 and TRBJ1-1; a weak D match, TRBD1 (5 bases). The clonotype comes from a woman in her sixties or seventies with COVID-19, enrolled during active disease. The DNA of the CDR3 is TGTGCCAGCAGTGAGAAATTGGGGCCCACTGAAGCTTTCTTT. This translates into CASSEKLGPTEAFF.